The clone carrying this TCR beta chain appeared a few times. The antigen is not known. The sample comes from a study of T-cell memory formation after mild COVID-19. The study, taken as a whole, reports: Clones shrinking between day 15 and 85 showed a balanced CD4/CD8 split, and those that grew later tilted toward CD4+. Memory from before infection featured some responding clones, which suggests cross-reactive memory joined. There was no confirmation that second-wave clones peaking on day 37 were SARS-CoV-2 specific.

TCRalpha and TCRbeta libraries used 5'RACE with constant-segment primers and UMIs. TCRdb re-called the 5' RACE reads with MiXCR, one entry per CDR3 protein. The data contain 310,000 or so distinct CDR3 sequences, roughly 15% of them seen just once; the ten biggest clones take up 22%. This receptor was taken from a man in his late teens or twenties who had mild COVID-19 (a few samples of this study predate the infection). Cell type and time point are not known. The material sequenced was PBMCs or a T cell subset sorted from them (not recorded which).

The CDR3, as DNA: TGCGCCAGCAGCCCACAGGGAACGGGGAATTCACCCCTCCACTTT. Encoded protein: CASSPQGTGNSPLHF. The chain uses TRBV5-1 and TRBJ1-6, with a possible D match to TRBD1 (6 bases). Between the trimmed V and J ends, which lost 4 bases and 7 bases, there was a span of 15 bases. Germline lookup yields CDR1 SGHRS and CDR2 YFSETQ. This CDR3 has 15 residues. The complete variable domain, with remaining parts taken from reference TRBV5-1 and TRBJ1-6, reads KAGVTQTPRYLIKTRGQQVTLSCSPISGHRSVSWYQQTPGQGLQFLFEYFSETQRNKGNFPGRFSGRQFSNSRSEMNVSTLELGDSALYLCASSPQGTGNSPLHFGNGTRLTVT.